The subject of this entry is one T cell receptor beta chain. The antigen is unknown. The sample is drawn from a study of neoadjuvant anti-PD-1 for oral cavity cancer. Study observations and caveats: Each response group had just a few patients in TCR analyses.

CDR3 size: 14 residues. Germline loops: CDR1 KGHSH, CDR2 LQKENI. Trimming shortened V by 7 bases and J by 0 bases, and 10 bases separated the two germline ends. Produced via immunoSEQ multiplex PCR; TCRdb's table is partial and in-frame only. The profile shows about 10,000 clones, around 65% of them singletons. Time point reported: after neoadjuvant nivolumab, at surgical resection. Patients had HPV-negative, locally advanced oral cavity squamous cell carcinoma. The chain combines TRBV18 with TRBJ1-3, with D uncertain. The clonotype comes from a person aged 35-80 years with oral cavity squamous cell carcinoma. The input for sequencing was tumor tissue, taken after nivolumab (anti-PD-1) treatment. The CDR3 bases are TGTGCCAGCTTCTCCGGGAACTCTGGAAACACCATATATTTT. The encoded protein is CASFSGNSGNTIYF.